This T cell receptor (beta chain) originates from a study of blood T cells in healthy people across ages. Study-level points and caveats: Across the age range, TCR beta diversity per million T cells fell in a roughly linear way. Diversity was higher, and naive CD4+ cells more numerous, in long-lived donors than in aged donors.

It was with a sample-barcoded 5' primer and a J-beta primer mix that a second PCR of roughly 6 to 11 cycles was run. MiXCR was run by TCRdb on the 5' RACE reads, yielding one entry per CDR3 protein. The sample has approximately 820,000 distinct CDR3 sequences, 44% seen once; the top ten hold 15% to 25%. Ranging in age from about 6 to 95, the donors were healthy Caucasian individuals from Russia. Per sample, at least 5 micrograms of total RNA were extracted. CDR3 length: 17 residues. J lost 5 bases, V lost 7 bases, and 10 bases had no gene match. Comments on this clonotype: The antigen is not known.

The sample taken for sequencing was blood. The rearrangement joins TRBV12-3 or TRBV12-4 to TRBJ2-3; 15 positions agree with TRBD2. This receptor was taken from a man between 60 and 70 years old in good health. CDR3 in amino acids: CASTPPGLAGGQDTQYF. The CDR3 DNA follows: TGTGCCAGCACCCCGCCGGGACTAGCGGGGGGACAAGATACGCAGTATTTT.